A single sample is the source of the 5 T cell receptor beta chains below, sequenced in a study of monozygotic twins with inflammatory bowel disease. For each CDR3 protein, TCRdb gives one entry from its re-call of the 5' RACE reads, without DNA. The table counts 140,000 to 150,000 distinct CDR3 sequences; roughly 1.2% lies in the top ten. The sequencing input was blood. The receptors here all came from a human donor with ulcerative colitis or Crohn's disease, or a healthy co-twin of an affected twin (not recorded which).

The chain couples TRBV10-3 to TRBJ1-6; as DNA is missing, the TRBD1 call by TCRdb cannot be tested. CDR1 and CDR2 (germline): ENHRY, SYGVKD. The CDR3 is 16 residues long. CDR3 loop: CAIRTDSVLPNSPLHF.

This chain uses TRBV27 with TRBJ2-5. Germline V lookup: CDR1 MNHEY, CDR2 SMNVEV (reference sequence). The CDR3 is 15 residues long. CDR3 protein: CASSLSHTFQETQYF.

V gene TRBV6-2 or TRBV6-3 combines with J gene TRBJ1-5; TCRdb's D call, TRBD1, is unchecked because there is no DNA. The V gene's germline CDR1 is MNHEY and CDR2 SVGEGT. CDR3 length: 13 residues. The CDR3 is CASTGYSNQRQHF.

CDR3 residues: CASRGLAASYEQYF. V is TRBV12-3 or TRBV12-4 and J is TRBJ2-7; the D call of TRBD2 rests on TCRdb alone, since no DNA is present to check it. CDR3 size: 14 residues.

The J gene is TRBJ2-1, the V gene TRBV4-1; the TCRdb D gene call, TRBD2, has no DNA to confirm it. The CDR3 spans 15 residues. The germline CDR1 and CDR2 sequences are MGHRA and YSYEKL. The CDR3 here is CASSQGLAVNNEQFF.